A single sample gave rise to the 30 T cell receptor beta chains below, sequenced in a study of monozygotic twins with inflammatory bowel disease. From its re-call of the 5' RACE reads, TCRdb lists each CDR3 protein once, without DNA. The table for this sample gives approximately 340,000 distinct CDR3 sequences. Sequences were obtained from blood. The receptors here all came from a human donor with ulcerative colitis or Crohn's disease, or a healthy co-twin of an affected twin (not recorded which).

This rearrangement joins TRBV5-1 to TRBJ2-2; TCRdb gives TRBD1 as the D gene, but with no DNA this cannot be confirmed. CDR1 SGHRS and CDR2 YFSETQ come from the germline V gene. The CDR3 spans 15 residues. The CDR3 region is CASSSGDSFAWELFF.

V and J are TRBV20-1 and TRBJ1-6; the TCRdb call, TRBD1, lacks DNA for checking. Germline assignment: CDR1 DFQATT and CDR2 SNEGSKA (reference sequence). The CDR3 is 14 amino acids. The CDR3 sequence is CSARVGQENSPLHF.

The chain combines TRBV7-9 with TRBJ2-1; TCRdb lists TRBD2, though no DNA is available to test this call. The CDR3 is 17 residues long. Germline V gene lookup returns CDR1 SEHNR and CDR2 FQNEAQ (reference sequence). This CDR3 is CASSPRLAGIQYNEQFF.

V is TRBV27 and J is TRBJ2-1; TCRdb selects TRBD2, and the lack of DNA leaves this call unchecked. CDR3 length: 15 residues. The germline CDR1 and CDR2 sequences are MNHEY and SMNVEV (reference sequence). CDR3 amino acids: CASSFRALGGNEQFF.

The chain carries TRBV5-1 and TRBJ1-1. Germline V gives CDR1 SGHRS, CDR2 YFSETQ. CDR3 length equals 14 residues. The CDR3 loop is CASSYMTGNTEAFF.

CDR3 residues: CASSFVGTGSNQPQHF. V is TRBV7-8 and J is TRBJ1-5; TCRdb calls TRBD1, which cannot be checked without DNA. Germline CDR1 reads SGHVS; CDR2 reads FQNEAQ. This CDR3 has 16 amino acids.

V and J are TRBV7-9 and TRBJ2-4; TCRdb outputs TRBD2, but without DNA this stays unchecked. This CDR3 has 14 residues. The germline V gene encodes CDR1 SEHNR and CDR2 FQNEAQ (reference sequence). The chain's CDR3 is CASSSQAGGDIQYF.

V is TRBV20-1 and J is TRBJ2-3; TCRdb picks TRBD2, but there is no DNA to check that call. CDR3 size: 15 residues. Germline CDR1 is DFQATT and CDR2 is SNEGSKA (reference sequence). CDR3: CSVTSLGGITDTQYF.

V usage is TRBV5-1 and J usage is TRBJ2-1. The V gene's germline CDR1 is SGHRS and CDR2 YFSETQ. The CDR3 consists of 13 residues. This CDR3 reads CASSVERGNEQFF.

V is TRBV3-1 and J is TRBJ1-2; checking the TCRdb D call of TRBD1 is not possible without DNA. Germline-derived CDR1 and CDR2 are LGHDT and YNNKEL (reference sequence). This CDR3 has 14 amino acids. This CDR3 is CASSPTGGNYGYTF.

The V gene is TRBV7-6, the J gene TRBJ2-5; without DNA, the TCRdb call of TRBD1 cannot be checked. This CDR3 is 15 amino acids long. Germline V gives CDR1 SGHVS, CDR2 FNYEAQ. CDR3 loop: CASSKQGGGQETQYF.

The CDR3 sequence is CSVEDISKTQYF. The chain joins TRBV29-1 to TRBJ2-5. Germline V gene lookup returns CDR1 SQVTM and CDR2 ANQGSEA. The CDR3 loop spans 12 amino acids.

The V call is TRBV10-3, the J call TRBJ2-7; there is no DNA to check the TCRdb D call of TRBD2. Looked up from germline, CDR1 is ENHRY and CDR2 is SYGVKD. The CDR3 covers 13 residues. CDR3 protein: CATSGTSSYEQYF.

The chain combines TRBV18 with TRBJ2-7. Germline-derived CDR1 and CDR2 are KGHSH and LQKENI. This CDR3 is 14 amino acids long. This CDR3 reads CASSLSFSSYEQYF.

The chain is built from TRBV28 and TRBJ1-1; TCRdb's D call of TRBD1 is untestable without DNA. Germline V CDR1 and CDR2: MDHEN, SYDVKM. The CDR3 is 14 amino acids. CDR3 sequence reads: CASNERGRNTEAFF.

The gene calls are TRBV5-5 and TRBJ1-1; the D call of TRBD1 rests on TCRdb alone, since no DNA is present to check it. CDR3 size: 13 residues. Germline V gene lookup returns CDR1 SGHKS and CDR2 YYEKEE (reference sequence). CDR3 sequence reads: CASRAPPGTEAFF.

The chain carries TRBV5-5 and TRBJ1-5; TCRdb designates TRBD1, a call that cannot be tested without DNA. CDR3 length equals 13 residues. Per the germline V gene, CDR1 is SGHKS and CDR2 is YYEKEE (reference sequence). The CDR3 sequence: CASSRASNQPQHF.

This chain joins TRBV10-3 and TRBJ2-1. CDR1 and CDR2 (germline): ENHRY, SYGVKD. The CDR3 extends over 11 amino acids. This CDR3 is CAISQDRLQFF.

This chain connects TRBV12-3 or TRBV12-4 to TRBJ2-2; the TCRdb call, TRBD1, lacks DNA for checking. The CDR3 spans 13 residues. CDR3 sequence reads: CASTPSGTGELFF.

The rearrangement joins TRBV25-1 to TRBJ2-1; TCRdb returns TRBD2, unconfirmable since there is no DNA. CDR1 and CDR2 (germline): MGHDK, SYGVNS. CDR3 length: 15 residues. CDR3 protein: CASSAQRERFYEQFF.

The chain links TRBV6-1 to TRBJ1-1; no DNA is available, so the TRBD1 call from TCRdb remains unchecked. The CDR3 covers 14 residues. Germline-derived CDR1 and CDR2 are MNHNS and SASEGT. CDR3 loop: CATEDRGSNTEAFF.

This chain links TRBV6-1 with TRBJ1-5. There are 15 residues in the CDR3. Germline values: CDR1 MNHNS, CDR2 SASEGT. The CDR3 loop is CATSTSGFSNQPQHF.

The rearrangement joins TRBV6-5 to TRBJ1-1; TCRdb lists TRBD1, though no DNA is available to test this call. CDR3 length: 13 amino acids. CDR1 is MNHEY, CDR2 SVGAGI, per germline. This CDR3 is CASSWGSYTEAFF.

This chain uses TRBV7-8 with TRBJ2-1; as DNA is missing, the TRBD1 call by TCRdb cannot be tested. The germline CDR1 and CDR2 sequences are SGHVS and FQNEAQ. The length of the CDR3 is 17 residues. CDR3 residues: CASSLRPPGTGYNEQFF.

This chain joins TRBV11-2 and TRBJ2-7; TCRdb proposes TRBD2, but this gene call is untestable without DNA. There are 16 residues in the CDR3. In germline, CDR1 is SGHAT, CDR2 FQNNGV. CDR3 amino acids: CASRPNSWDLVGEQYF.

V and J are TRBV7-8 and TRBJ1-1; the TCRdb D gene call, TRBD1, has no DNA to confirm it. This CDR3 region has 15 residues. CDR1 is SGHVS and CDR2 is FQNEAQ in the germline V gene. This CDR3 is CASSLPLRGLTEAFF. The full variable domain, its missing parts supplied by reference TRBV7-8 and TRBJ1-1, is GAGVSQSPRYKVAKRGQDVALRCDPISGHVSLFWYQQALGQGPEFLTYFQNEAQLDKSGLPSDRFFAERPEGSVSTLKIQRTQQEDSAVYLCASSLPLRGLTEAFFGQGTRLTVV.

The gene calls are TRBV6-6 and TRBJ1-1. Germline CDR1 is MNHNY and CDR2 is SVGAGI (reference sequence). This CDR3 comprises 12 residues. The CDR3 here is CASSYERTEAFF.

The rearrangement uses TRBV28 and TRBJ2-3. In germline, CDR1 is MDHEN, CDR2 SYDVKM. The CDR3 extends over 16 amino acids. The CDR3: CASSLSSGSRTDTQYF.

V gene TRBV24-1 combines with J gene TRBJ2-1; TCRdb's D gene call, TRBD2, goes unchecked for lack of DNA. Per germline, CDR1 KGHDR and CDR2 SFDVKD. This CDR3 comprises 14 residues. The CDR3: CATSDRGLAGVKFF.

CDR3 in amino acids: CSVEGAGGRNEQFF. This chain links TRBV29-1 with TRBJ2-1; there is no DNA to check the TCRdb D call of TRBD2. The CDR3 length is 14 residues. Germline loops: CDR1 SQVTM, CDR2 ANQGSEA.